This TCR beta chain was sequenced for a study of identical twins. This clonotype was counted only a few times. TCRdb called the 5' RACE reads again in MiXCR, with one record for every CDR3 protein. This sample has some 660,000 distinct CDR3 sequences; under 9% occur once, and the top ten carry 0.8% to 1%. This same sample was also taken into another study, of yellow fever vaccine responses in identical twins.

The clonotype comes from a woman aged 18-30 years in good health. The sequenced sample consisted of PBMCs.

The CDR3 bases are TGTGCCAGCAGCTTAGTACGGGCCGGGCGGGGGGCTTCCTACGAGCAGTACTTC. This gives the protein CASSLVRAGRGASYEQYF. This rearrangement joins TRBV11-2 to TRBJ2-7; 8 bases are a match to TRBD2. Germline V CDR1 and CDR2: SGHAT, FQNNGV. V shed 1 base, J shed 1 base, and the junction held 12 bases outside the gene matches. CDR3 length: 18 residues.